The rows below give T cell receptor beta chains drawn from one sample of a study of T cell responses to AZD1222 COVID-19 vaccine. Only in-frame clones appear in the TCRdb table, and some are missing; sequencing was by immunoSEQ multiplex PCR. The repertoire holds around 130,000 clones, with 88% as singletons. Material: peripheral blood, obtained 28 days after the second AZD1222 dose. The origin of the receptors is an adult who received the AZD1222 COVID-19 vaccine. CDR3s include the opening cysteine and the closing phenylalanine or tryptophan. D genes are given only for firm matches. Not every row has a clone size; where given, it reads once, few, many or a size class.

cdr3_aa,cdr3_nt,j_call,v_call,d_call,clone_size
CASSPALGYEQYF,TGCGCCAGCAGCCCCGCCCTGGGCTACGAGCAGTACTTC,TRBJ2-7,TRBV4-1,NA,NA
CASSQWEGGTEAFF,TGTGCCAGCAGCCAATGGGAGGGGGGAACTGAAGCTTTCTTT,TRBJ1-1,TRBV4-2,NA,NA
CASSPRGAGEKLFF,TGTGCCAGCAGCCCTCGTGGGGCTGGTGAAAAACTGTTTTTT,TRBJ1-4,TRBV7-2,NA,NA
CASSIESASNSPLHF,TGTGCCAGCAGCATTGAGTCGGCAAGTAATTCACCCCTCCACTTT,TRBJ1-6,TRBV9,NA,NA
CASSLGGAETQYF,TGTGCCAGCAGCTTAGGGGGGGCGGAGACCCAGTACTTC,TRBJ2-5,TRBV11-3,NA,NA
CATSNFRGVQVDEQFF,TGTGCCACCAGCAACTTTCGCGGGGTACAGGTCGATGAGCAGTTCTTC,TRBJ2-1,TRBV15,NA,NA
CASSSGTGRETQYF,TGTGCCAGCAGCTCCGGGACAGGGAGAGAGACCCAGTACTTC,TRBJ2-5,TRBV5-6,TRBD1,NA
CASSFRTANTEAFF,TGTGCCAGCAGCTTCAGGACGGCGAACACTGAAGCTTTCTTT,TRBJ1-1,TRBV5-4,NA,NA
CATSDLRVSGANVLTF,TGTGCCACCAGTGATTTGAGGGTCTCCGGGGCCAACGTCCTGACTTTC,TRBJ2-6,TRBV24-1,NA,few
CASSRLGLAGIGELFF,TGTGCCAGCAGCCGTTTGGGTCTAGCGGGAATCGGGGAGCTGTTTTTT,TRBJ2-2,TRBV5-4,TRBD2,NA
CASSRTGTVNYGYTF,TGTGCCAGCAGCAGAACCGGGACGGTTAACTATGGCTACACCTTC,TRBJ1-2,TRBV5-4,NA,NA
CASSLVPPGSYEQYF,TGTGCCAGCAGCTTAGTCCCTCCCGGCTCCTACGAGCAGTACTTC,TRBJ2-7,TRBV7-2,NA,NA
CASSTSRSADTQYF,TGTGCCAGTAGTACGTCCAGAAGTGCAGATACGCAGTATTTT,TRBJ2-3,TRBV19,NA,NA
CASRQGDEQYF,TGTGCCAGCAGACAGGGGGACGAGCAGTACTTC,TRBJ2-7,TRBV12-3/TRBV12-4,TRBD1,NA
CAWSTGNRGYTF,TGTGCCTGGAGCACAGGGAATAGGGGCTACACCTTC,TRBJ1-2,TRBV30,NA,NA
CASSNTDTQYF,TGCGCCAGCAGCAATACAGATACGCAGTATTTT,TRBJ2-3,TRBV5-1,NA,NA
CASSSPPRVNEQFF,TGTGCCAGCAGCTCCCCCCCCAGGGTCAATGAGCAGTTCTTC,TRBJ2-1,TRBV27,NA,NA
CASSSLAGARNEQFF,TGTGCCAGCAGTTCACTAGCGGGAGCAAGGAATGAGCAGTTCTTC,TRBJ2-1,TRBV28,TRBD2,few
CASSLSGRGGAFF,TGTGCCAGCAGTTTATCCGGACGGGGGGGAGCTTTCTTT,TRBJ1-1,TRBV28,NA,many
CAIGGTSVGGELFF,TGTGCCATCGGGGGGACTAGCGTCGGCGGGGAGCTGTTTTTT,TRBJ2-2,TRBV6-5,TRBD2,NA
CASSQSGVYEQYF,TGTGCCAGCAGCCAAAGTGGGGTCTACGAGCAGTACTTC,TRBJ2-7,TRBV7-9,NA,NA
CASSRSKYGGGGYTF,TGTGCCAGCAGTCGTTCGAAGTACGGGGGCGGAGGCTACACCTTC,TRBJ1-2,TRBV6-5,NA,NA
CASSLPSLDNSPLHF,TGTGCCAGCTCACTACCGTCTTTAGATAATTCACCCCTCCACTTT,TRBJ1-6,TRBV18,NA,NA
CASSLGSSNYGYTF,TGCGCCAGCAGCTTGGGCAGCTCTAACTATGGCTACACCTTC,TRBJ1-2,TRBV5-1,NA,NA
CAPIRTEKLFF,TGTGCCCCTATCCGGACCGAAAAACTGTTTTTT,TRBJ1-4,TRBV6-4,NA,NA
CASSLRSGETHNSPLHF,TGTGCCAGCAGTTTACGGTCCGGGGAAACCCATAATTCACCCCTCCACTTT,TRBJ1-6,TRBV27,NA,NA
CASSPQDRGEAGELFF,TGTGCCAGCAGCCCACAAGACAGGGGTGAGGCCGGGGAGCTGTTTTTT,TRBJ2-2,TRBV21-1,NA,NA
CASKGLSYGYTF,TGTGCCAGCAAGGGACTGAGCTATGGCTACACCTTC,TRBJ1-2,TRBV2,NA,NA
CASRPRASSGHTF,TGTGCCAGTAGACCCCGGGCGTCCAGTGGCCACACCTTC,TRBJ1-2,TRBV19,NA,NA
CASSEAYGSPYEQYF,TGTGCCAGCAGTGAGGCGTACGGCAGCCCCTACGAGCAGTACTTC,TRBJ2-7,TRBV25-1,NA,NA
CASEADTQYF,TGTGCCAGCGAAGCAGATACGCAGTATTTT,TRBJ2-3,TRBV2,NA,NA
CASSPPSGGPFEQYF,TGTGCCAGCTCACCACCGAGCGGGGGCCCTTTCGAGCAGTACTTC,TRBJ2-7,TRBV18,TRBD2,NA
CASSEEGQTNQPQHF,TGCGCCAGCAGCGAGGAGGGACAGACGAATCAGCCCCAGCATTTT,TRBJ1-5,TRBV5-1,TRBD1,NA
CASSPRFLDNEQFF,TGTGCCAGCAGCCCCCGTTTTCTTGACAATGAGCAGTTCTTC,TRBJ2-1,TRBV9,NA,NA
CASSLGGGQGSNEKLFF,TGTGCCAGCAGCTTAGGAGGGGGACAGGGGTCTAATGAAAAACTGTTTTTT,TRBJ1-4,TRBV7-9,TRBD1,few
CASSGELGTEAFF,TGTGCCAGCAGTGGAGAATTGGGCACTGAAGCTTTCTTT,TRBJ1-1,TRBV27,NA,NA
CASSQGETSRAQHF,TGTGCCAGCAGCCAAGGGGAGACATCAAGGGCCCAGCATTTT,TRBJ1-5,TRBV14,NA,NA
CASSLAGSEQYF,TGTGCCAGCAGTTTAGCGGGAAGTGAGCAGTACTTC,TRBJ2-7,TRBV3-1/TRBV3-2,TRBD2,NA
CSVEDAFGQGGFTEAFF,TGCAGCGTTGAAGATGCATTCGGACAGGGAGGGTTCACTGAAGCTTTCTTT,TRBJ1-1,TRBV29-1,TRBD1,NA
CASSLAEGDDYEQYF,TGTGCCAGCAGCTTGGCCGAGGGGGACGATTACGAGCAGTACTTC,TRBJ2-7,TRBV5-4,NA,NA
CASSYRQEQYF,TGTGCCAGCAGTTATAGACAGGAGCAGTACTTC,TRBJ2-7,TRBV12-3/TRBV12-4,NA,NA
CASSEVGGSYEQYF,TGTGCCAGCAGTGAAGTGGGGGGATCCTACGAGCAGTACTTC,TRBJ2-7,TRBV6-1,NA,NA
CASSWGGTSGVEQFF,TGTGCCAGCAGCTGGGGGGGGACTAGCGGAGTTGAGCAGTTCTTC,TRBJ2-1,TRBV7-2,TRBD2,once
CASSPSWDTEAFF,TGTGCCAGCAGCCCTTCGTGGGACACTGAAGCTTTCTTT,TRBJ1-1,TRBV11-2,NA,NA
CSASRRPSYEQYF,TGCAGTGCTAGTAGACGTCCCTCCTACGAGCAGTACTTC,TRBJ2-7,TRBV20-1,NA,NA
CASSRRTGRGSQPQHF,TGTGCCAGCAGTCGAAGGACAGGTCGCGGGTCCCAGCCCCAGCATTTT,TRBJ1-5,TRBV6-6,TRBD1,NA
CASSLGGTLNTEAFF,TGTGCCAGTAGTTTGGGGGGCACCTTGAACACTGAAGCTTTCTTT,TRBJ1-1,TRBV19,NA,NA